This TCR beta chain was retrieved from a study of siplizumab effects on memory and regulatory T cells. Study as a whole: The authors ran mixed lymphocyte reactions in pairs, with siplizumab at 0.8 to 1 ug/mL or without drug.

The study assayed 100,000 or so TCR templates per sample. The method was immunoSEQ multiplex PCR; TCRdb's version includes in-frame clones alone and lacks a portion of them. The sample records around 13,000 clones, about two fifths being singletons. About this clone: Its antigen is as yet unknown.

The mixed lymphocyte reaction cells were held in coculture (37°C) for six to seven days. Once responder PBMCs had been labelled with CFSE and stimulator PBMCs with Violet Dye, they were mixed 1:1. The germline gives CDR1 SEHNR, CDR2 FQNEAQ (reference sequence). The CDR3 is 13 amino acids. V shed 5 bases and J shed 1 base, with 8 bases lying between them. This TCR was sampled from a human donor in good health; the cells came from an allogeneic mixed lymphocyte reaction. This chain uses TRBV7-9 with TRBJ1-1; D not certain. The sequencing input was CFSE-low (dividing) CD8+ T cells sorted from an allogeneic mixed lymphocyte reaction. For the CDR3, the DNA is TGTGCCAGCAGCCCCGACGGGAACACTGAAGCTTTCTTT. It codes for CASSPDGNTEAFF.